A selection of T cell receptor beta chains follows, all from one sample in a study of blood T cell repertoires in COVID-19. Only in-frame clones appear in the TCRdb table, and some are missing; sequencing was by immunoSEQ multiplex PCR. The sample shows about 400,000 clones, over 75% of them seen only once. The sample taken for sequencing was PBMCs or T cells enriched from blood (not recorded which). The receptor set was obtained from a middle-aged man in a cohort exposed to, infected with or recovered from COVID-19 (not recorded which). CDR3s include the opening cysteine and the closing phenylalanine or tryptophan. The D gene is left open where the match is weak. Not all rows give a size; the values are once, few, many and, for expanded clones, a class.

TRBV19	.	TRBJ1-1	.	CASSFALHTEAFF	TGTGCCAGTAGTTTTGCACTGCACACTGAAGCTTTCTTT
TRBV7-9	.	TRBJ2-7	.	CASSLGEGGAGEQYF	TGTGCCAGCAGCTTAGGTGAAGGGGGGGCCGGCGAGCAGTACTTC
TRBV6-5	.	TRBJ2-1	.	CASSRVYNEQFF	TGTGCCAGCAGTCGAGTCTACAATGAGCAGTTCTTC
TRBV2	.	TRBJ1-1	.	CASSVGRVNTEAFF	TGTGCCAGCAGTGTTGGCAGGGTGAACACTGAAGCTTTCTTT
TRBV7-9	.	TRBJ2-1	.	CASSSNSLAGNEQFF	TGTGCCAGCAGCTCGAACTCCCTAGCTGGCAATGAGCAGTTCTTC
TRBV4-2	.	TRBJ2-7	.	CASSPLGASYEQYF	TGTGCCAGCAGCCCCCTTGGGGCATCCTACGAGCAGTACTTC
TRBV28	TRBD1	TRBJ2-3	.	CASSPRGRLSTDTQYF	TGTGCCAGCAGTCCCAGGGGGCGGTTGAGCACAGATACGCAGTATTTT
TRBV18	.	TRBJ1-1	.	CASSSTEANTEAFF	TGTGCCAGCTCGTCGACAGAAGCGAACACTGAAGCTTTCTTT
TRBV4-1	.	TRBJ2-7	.	CASSQDPGNTYEQYF	TGCGCCAGCAGCCAAGATCCGGGTAACACCTACGAGCAGTACTTC
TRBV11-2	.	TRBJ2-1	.	CASSLVGAQGYEQFF	TGTGCCAGCAGCTTAGTGGGGGCGCAGGGCTATGAGCAGTTCTTC
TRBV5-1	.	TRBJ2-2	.	CASSLGTATGELFF	TGCGCCAGCAGCTTGGGGACTGCGACCGGGGAGCTGTTTTTT
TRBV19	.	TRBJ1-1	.	CASSLEGLNTEAFF	TGTGCCAGTAGTCTGGAGGGCCTGAACACTGAAGCTTTCTTT
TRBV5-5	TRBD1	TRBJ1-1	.	CASSLTGGMNTEAFF	TGTGCCAGCAGTCTTACAGGGGGTATGAACACTGAAGCTTTCTTT
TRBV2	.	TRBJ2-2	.	CASKRGAPTGELFF	TGTGCCAGCAAACGGGGGGCGCCCACCGGGGAGCTGTTTTTT
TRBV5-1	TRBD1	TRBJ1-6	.	CASSLRQGASPLHF	TGCGCCAGCAGCTTGCGACAGGGGGCTTCACCCCTCCACTTT
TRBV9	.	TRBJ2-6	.	CASSVGELALSGANVLTF	TGTGCCAGCAGCGTAGGCGAACTAGCCCTCTCTGGGGCCAACGTCCTGACTTTC
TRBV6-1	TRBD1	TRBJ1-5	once	CASSELGQAVFQPQHF	TGTGCCAGCAGTGAATTGGGACAGGCGGTTTTTCAGCCCCAGCATTTT
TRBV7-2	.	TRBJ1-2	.	CASSLRRSVYGYTF	TGTGCCAGCAGCTTAAGGAGGTCGGTTTATGGCTACACCTTC
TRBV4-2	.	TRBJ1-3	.	CASSQPGSSGNTIYF	TGTGCCAGCAGCCAACCAGGCAGCTCTGGAAACACCATATATTTT
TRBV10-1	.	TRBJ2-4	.	CASSESGAGEAKNIQYF	TGCGCCAGCAGTGAGTCGGGGGCAGGGGAAGCCAAAAACATTCAGTACTTC
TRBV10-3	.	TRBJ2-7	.	CATWRSGAYEQYF	TGTGCCACCTGGAGGTCGGGGGCCTACGAGCAGTACTTC
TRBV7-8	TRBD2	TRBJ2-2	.	CASSYLAGVSNTGELFF	TGTGCCAGCAGCTACCTAGCGGGAGTTTCGAACACCGGGGAGCTGTTTTTT
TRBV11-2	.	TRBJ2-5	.	CASSPLETQYF	TGTGCCAGCAGTCCTCTCGAGACCCAGTACTTC
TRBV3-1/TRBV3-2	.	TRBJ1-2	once	CASRPDFLGSGYTF	TGTGCCAGCAGGCCTGACTTTTTAGGGAGCGGCTACACCTTC
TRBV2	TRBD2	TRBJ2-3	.	CASRLTSSTQYF	TGTGCCAGCAGGTTGACTAGCTCTACGCAGTATTTT
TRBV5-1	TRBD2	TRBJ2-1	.	CASWGTSASYNEQFF	TGCGCCAGCTGGGGGACTAGCGCCTCCTACAATGAGCAGTTCTTC
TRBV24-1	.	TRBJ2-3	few	CATSQGPTDTQYF	TGTGCCACCTCGCAGGGCCCCACAGATACGCAGTATTTT
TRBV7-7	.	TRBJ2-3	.	CASSLSGADTQYF	TGTGCCAGCAGCTTATCCGGGGCAGATACGCAGTATTTT
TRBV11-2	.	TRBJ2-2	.	CASSRQLNTGELFF	TGTGCCAGCAGCCGACAGCTGAACACCGGGGAGCTGTTTTTT
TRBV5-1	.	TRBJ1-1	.	CASSLVEGAATEAFF	TGCGCCAGCAGCTTGGTTGAGGGCGCTGCCACTGAAGCTTTCTTT
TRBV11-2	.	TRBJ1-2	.	CASSPIGKRGYGYTF	TGTGCCAGCAGCCCCATAGGAAAGAGAGGCTATGGCTACACCTTC
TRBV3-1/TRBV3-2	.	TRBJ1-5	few	CASSQASNQPQHF	TGTGCCAGCAGCCAAGCGAGCAATCAGCCCCAGCATTTT